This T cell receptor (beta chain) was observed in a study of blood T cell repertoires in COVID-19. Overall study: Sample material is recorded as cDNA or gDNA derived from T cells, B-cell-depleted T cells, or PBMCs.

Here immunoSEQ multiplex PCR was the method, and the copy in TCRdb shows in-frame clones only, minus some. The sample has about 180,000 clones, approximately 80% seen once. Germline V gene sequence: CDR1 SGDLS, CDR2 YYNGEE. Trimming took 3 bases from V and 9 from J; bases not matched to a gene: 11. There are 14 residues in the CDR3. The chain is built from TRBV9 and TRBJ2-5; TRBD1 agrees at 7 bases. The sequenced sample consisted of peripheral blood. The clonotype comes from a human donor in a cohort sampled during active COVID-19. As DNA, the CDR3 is TGTGCCAGCAGCGCCTGGGACAGCACCCATTCCCAGTACTTC. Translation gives CASSAWDSTHSQYF.